Each of the 30 T cell receptor beta chains below was sequenced from the same sample in a study of blood T cell repertoires in COVID-19. Profiling relied on immunoSEQ multiplex PCR, and the TCRdb table lists in-frame clones only, not all of them. This sample has about 260,000 clones, with more than 90% found just once. Sequencing was performed on peripheral blood. The receptors shown here come from a person aged 18 to 35 with COVID-19, enrolled during active disease.

The chain uses TRBV20-1 and TRBJ1-5, with 7 bases that match TRBD1. CDR3 length equals 16 residues. J lost 0 bases, V lost 3 bases, and 8 bases had no gene match. CDR1 DFQATT and CDR2 SNEGSKA come from the germline V gene (reference sequence). CDR3 loop: CSASRQGIYSNQPQHF. CDR3 coding DNA: TGCAGTGCTAGTAGACAGGGAATTTATAGCAATCAGCCCCAGCATTTT.

V and J are TRBV19 and TRBJ2-5, with no clear D. V lost 6 bases and J lost 2, with 10 bases in between. Looked up from germline, CDR1 is LNHDA and CDR2 is SQIVND (reference sequence). CDR3 length: 13 amino acids. CDR3 bases: TGTGCCAGTAGCCCCTTCCTACAAGAGACCCAGTACTTC. This translates into CASSPFLQETQYF.

V and J are TRBV6-5 and TRBJ1-1, with D unresolved. The germline V and J ends were trimmed by 6 bases and 10 bases, with 12 bases remaining between them. The CDR3 contains 11 residues. Germline-derived CDR1 and CDR2 are MNHEY and SVGAGI. CDR3 protein: CASRGSVGAFF. In nucleotides, the CDR3 is TGTGCCAGCAGGGGGAGCGTTGGAGCTTTCTTT.

This sequence joins TRBV3-1 (or the pseudogene TRBV3-2) and TRBJ1-2; D gene unclear. CDR1 and CDR2 (germline): LGHDT, YNNKEL (reference sequence). The CDR3 runs 16 residues. V shed 8 bases and J shed 0 bases, with 19 bases lying between them. The CDR3 here is CASGLPFPTANYGYTF. The DNA for the CDR3 is TGTGCCAGCGGCTTACCGTTCCCAACAGCTAACTATGGCTACACCTTC.

The V call is TRBV2, the J call TRBJ2-7; D not certain. The germline V and J ends were trimmed by 0 bases and 3 bases, with 15 bases remaining between them. Germline CDR1 and CDR2: SNHLY and FYNNEI. CDR3 length: 16 residues. CDR3 in DNA: TGTGCCAGCAGTGAAGCGCTCGGCAGGTCTTACTACGAGCAGTACTTC. Its translation: CASSEALGRSYYEQYF.

This clone was counted once. The chain is built from TRBV25-1 and TRBJ2-6; 8 bases agree with TRBD1. CDR1 is MGHDK and CDR2 is SYGVNS in the germline V gene. The junction had 3 bases not matched to a gene; V was cut back by 6 bases and J by 2 bases. The CDR3 length is 15 residues. CDR3 coding DNA: TGTGCCAGCAGCTCAGGGGGCGCTGGGGCCAACGTCCTGACTTTC. This encodes CASSSGGAGANVLTF. Full variable domain (missing parts from reference TRBV25-1 and TRBJ2-6): EADIYQTPRYLVIGTGKKITLECSQTMGHDKMYWYQQDPGMELHLIHYSYGVNSTEKGDLSSESTVSRIRTEHFPLTLESARPSHTSQYLCASSSGGAGANVLTFGAGSRLTVL.

The chain has TRBV11-2 and TRBJ1-2; a weak D match, TRBD1 (6 bases). CDR3 length: 14 amino acids. V lost 5 bases to trimming and J lost 4 bases, with 14 bases between them. The germline gives CDR1 SGHAT, CDR2 FQNNGV. CDR3 amino acids: CASSQRGGGYGYTF. The CDR3 DNA is TGTGCCAGCAGCCAACGGGGGGGCGGCTATGGCTACACCTTC.

The genes are TRBV5-1 and TRBJ2-7; D perhaps matches TRBD1 (5 bases). The V gene's germline CDR1 is SGHRS and CDR2 YFSETQ. CDR3 length: 15 residues. The V end lost 1 base, the J end lost 3 bases, and 14 bases lay between the germline ends. CDR3 loop: CASSLWSDTGYEQYF. In nucleotides, the CDR3 is TGCGCCAGCAGCTTGTGGTCGGACACGGGCTACGAGCAGTACTTC.

The chain employs TRBV5-6 and TRBJ2-3; 12 bases are shared with TRBD2. CDR1 is SGHDT, CDR2 YYEEEE, per germline. The CDR3 totals 17 residues. J gave up 0 bases and V 3 bases, and 5 bases lay outside the gene matches. CDR3 region: CASSSRTSGISTDTQYF. The CDR3 nucleotides are TGTGCCAGCAGCTCAAGGACTAGCGGGATTAGCACAGATACGCAGTATTTT.

The CDR3 spells CASSSALKSYGYTF. The CDR3 DNA sequence: TGTGCCAGCAGCTCCGCTCTTAAGAGCTATGGCTACACCTTC. This sequence joins TRBV27 and TRBJ1-2; the D is unclear. Germline lookup yields CDR1 MNHEY and CDR2 SMNVEV (reference sequence). V gave up 6 bases and J gave up 4 bases, with 15 bases separating them. This CDR3 is built from 14 residues.

This chain connects TRBV7-2 to TRBJ1-5, with D hard to call. This CDR3 spans 14 amino acids. V shed 4 bases and J shed 1 base, with 8 bases lying between them. CDR1 and CDR2 (germline): SGHTA, FQGNSA. The CDR3, as DNA: TGTGCCAGCAGCTCGAGGCCCAGCAATCAGCCCCAGCATTTT. Translated: CASSSRPSNQPQHF.

This chain joins TRBV19 and TRBJ2-1, with 12 nucleotides matching TRBD2. CDR3 length: 15 residues. In germline, CDR1 is LNHDA, CDR2 SQIVND (reference sequence). Trimming cost V 6 bases and J 8 bases; bases outside gene matches: 8. The CDR3 DNA is TGTGCCAGTAGCGCGACTAGCGGGAGCGGAGATGAGCAGTTCTTC. Its protein product is CASSATSGSGDEQFF.

The chain has TRBV24-1 and TRBJ2-2; possible D gene TRBD1, 6 bases. The V gene lost 6 bases and the J gene lost 3 bases, with 10 bases spanning the gap. The CDR3 is 14 residues long. Germline V gives CDR1 KGHDR, CDR2 SFDVKD. The CDR3 spells CATSNRVDTGELFF. CDR3 DNA sequence: TGTGCCACCAGTAACAGGGTGGACACCGGGGAGCTGTTTTTT.

The chain uses TRBV2 and TRBJ2-1; TRBD2 agrees at 10 bases. V lost 4 bases, J lost 5 bases, and 5 bases stayed unmatched. Germline loops: CDR1 SNHLY, CDR2 FYNNEI. The CDR3 runs 15 residues. The DNA for the CDR3 is TGTGCCAGCAGTGCTCGGCTAGCGGGAGACAATGAGCAGTTCTTC. Protein: CASSARLAGDNEQFF.

This clone was found a few times. DNA for the CDR3: TGCAGCGTGACAGGGTTTAGCGGGAGTGCCGGGGAGCTGTTTTTT. Its protein is CSVTGFSGSAGELFF. The genes are TRBV29-1 and TRBJ2-2, with 9 nucleotides matching TRBD2. Germline values: CDR1 SQVTM, CDR2 ANQGSEA. J was trimmed by 6 bases and V by 6 bases; bases with no gene match: 11. CDR3 size: 15 residues.

The chain has TRBV19 and TRBJ1-5, with no clear D. The CDR3 loop spans 12 amino acids. CDR1 and CDR2 (germline): LNHDA, SQIVND (reference sequence). The V end lost 6 bases, the J end lost 4 bases, and 7 bases lay between the germline ends. The CDR3 reads CASRLRNQPQHF. CDR3 nucleotide sequence: TGTGCCAGTAGGTTGAGGAATCAGCCCCAGCATTTT.

CDR3 loop: CASSLGQKNTEAFF. The CDR3 DNA is TGTGCCAGCAGCTTGGGGCAGAAGAACACTGAAGCTTTCTTT. The chain carries TRBV7-9 and TRBJ1-1, with a weak D call TRBD1 (5 bases). CDR1 is SEHNR and CDR2 is FQNEAQ in the germline V gene (reference sequence). This CDR3 is 14 amino acids long. V lost 3 bases and J lost 1, with 9 bases in between.

The chain is built from TRBV13 and TRBJ2-3; no clear D. The CDR3 is 14 residues long. Per germline, CDR1 PRHDT and CDR2 FYEKMQ (reference sequence). The ends were cut back, 5 bases at V and 4 bases at J, with 13 bases in the middle. The CDR3 DNA sequence: TGTGCCAGCAGCCCCCGAGCATCTGCAGATACGCAGTATTTT. Its protein is CASSPRASADTQYF.

V is TRBV2 and J is TRBJ1-2; maybe TRBD1 (5 bases). The CDR3 consists of 12 residues. V shed 4 bases and J shed 2 bases, with 5 bases lying between them. Germline V gene lookup returns CDR1 SNHLY and CDR2 FYNNEI. The CDR3 nucleotides read TGTGCCAGCAGTGGGACAAACTATGGCTACACCTTC. Translating it yields CASSGTNYGYTF.

The chain combines TRBV9 with TRBJ2-2; 8 bases agree with TRBD1. The CDR3 contains 23 residues. Germline-derived CDR1 and CDR2 are SGDLS and YYNGEE. Trimming cost V 3 bases and J 7 bases; bases outside gene matches: 32. The CDR3 sequence is CASSAGGTGVVPAQYPRSGELFF. The CDR3 DNA reads TGTGCCAGCAGCGCGGGCGGGACAGGAGTAGTCCCCGCCCAATACCCCCGAAGCGGGGAGCTGTTTTTT.

This clone has a single count. The J gene is TRBJ2-7, the V gene TRBV28, with a possible D match to TRBD2 (5 bases). Trimming shortened V by 2 bases and J by 3 bases, and 11 bases separated the two germline ends. This CDR3 has 14 residues. The germline gives CDR1 MDHEN, CDR2 SYDVKM. The CDR3 loop is CASSLSPGYYEQYF. The CDR3 DNA sequence: TGTGCCAGCAGTTTAAGCCCGGGATACTACGAGCAGTACTTC.

The DNA for the CDR3 is TGTGCCAGCAGTGCGACGGACAATCGAAACACCATATATTTT. It specifies CASSATDNRNTIYF. J is TRBJ1-3 and V is TRBV25-1; D is possibly TRBD1 (5 bases). CDR1 is MGHDK and CDR2 is SYGVNS in the germline V gene. V was pared by 4 bases and J by 5 bases, with 12 bases between. The CDR3 is 14 amino acids.

The chain is built from TRBV5-6 and TRBJ2-7, with D maybe TRBD2 (5 bases). CDR1 is SGHDT and CDR2 is YYEEEE in the germline V gene. Trimming shortened V by 4 bases and J by 0 bases, and 14 bases separated the two germline ends. The length of the CDR3 is 15 residues. This CDR3 is CASSPRQRLSYEQYF. CDR3 sequence (DNA): TGTGCCAGCAGCCCACGTCAGCGGCTCTCCTACGAGCAGTACTTC.

V is TRBV5-4 and J is TRBJ2-5; TRBD1 matches 9 bases. Germline V gene sequence: CDR1 SGHNT, CDR2 YYREEE (reference sequence). J gave up 5 bases and V 7 bases, and 12 bases lay outside the gene matches. The CDR3 loop spans 15 amino acids. The CDR3 sequence is CASANLTGGGETQYF. CDR3 in DNA: TGTGCCAGCGCGAATTTGACAGGGGGAGGTGAGACCCAGTACTTC.

Turning to this clone: Other DNA sequences in the same sample also yield this CDR3. The chain uses TRBV12-3 or TRBV12-4 and TRBJ1-1; D may be TRBD1 (6 bases). CDR3 length: 13 amino acids. V dropped 8 bases and J dropped 0 bases, with 10 bases sitting between them. CDR3 residues: CASSGQLNTEAFF. CDR3 DNA: TGTGCCAGCTCGGGACAATTGAACACTGAAGCTTTCTTT.

The V call is TRBV7-8, the J call TRBJ2-7; TRBD2 agrees at 7 bases. This CDR3 spans 14 amino acids. Germline V gene sequence: CDR1 SGHVS, CDR2 FQNEAQ. Germline trimming cut 2 bases from V and 9 bases from J; bases unmatched to any gene: 10. The CDR3 sequence is CASSLLAREGRQYF. The CDR3 DNA reads TGTGCCAGCAGCTTACTTGCCAGGGAGGGTAGGCAGTACTTC.

As regards this clone: Different DNA sequences within this sample yield the same CDR3. The chain is built from TRBV5-1 and TRBJ2-3, with 9 nucleotides matching TRBD1. This CDR3 comprises 14 residues. V trimming: 0 bases; J trimming: 4 bases; junction bases outside the gene matches: 0. The V gene's germline CDR1 is SGHRS and CDR2 YFSETQ. The CDR3 coding sequence is TGCGCCAGCAGCTTGGGACAGGGGGCAGATACGCAGTATTTT. It specifies CASSLGQGADTQYF.

The J gene is TRBJ2-1, the V gene TRBV6-4, with TRBD2 matching over 12 bases. CDR1 is MRHNA, CDR2 SNTAGT, per germline. The CDR3 has 16 amino acids. V lost 5 bases, J lost 5 bases, and 7 bases stayed unmatched. CDR3 loop: CASSKLAGGGNNEQFF. The CDR3 DNA is TGTGCCAGCAGTAAACTAGCGGGAGGAGGGAACAATGAGCAGTTCTTC.

This chain connects TRBV19 to TRBJ1-2, with no clear D. The germline V gene encodes CDR1 LNHDA and CDR2 SQIVND (reference sequence). The CDR3 extends over 14 amino acids. Trimming took 6 bases from V and 4 from J, leaving 15 bases between them. As DNA, the CDR3 is TGTGCCAGTAGGCCGCCGTTCGGGGTCTATGGCTACACCTTC. This gives the protein CASRPPFGVYGYTF.

This clone was counted only a few times. The genes are TRBV7-2 and TRBJ2-1, with 10 bases identical to TRBD2. V was clipped by 5 bases and J by 5 bases; unmatched bases: 6. The germline V gene encodes CDR1 SGHTA and CDR2 FQGNSA. This CDR3 spans 15 amino acids. CDR3 sequence reads: CASSQTSGVNNEQFF. CDR3 nucleotide sequence: TGTGCCAGCAGCCAAACTAGCGGGGTAAACAATGAGCAGTTCTTC.